This paragraph covers one TCR beta chain sequence. Trimming shortened V by 5 bases and J by 4 bases, and 11 bases separated the two germline ends. There are 14 residues in the CDR3. Germline V CDR1 and CDR2: LNHDA, SQIVND (reference sequence). Per the authors' pipeline: Quantification of nucleated cells was approximated via reference gene primer amplification. Some clones are missing from TCRdb's copy, which holds only in-frame ones; the method was immunoSEQ multiplex PCR. The V and J calls and clone size are taken from that table; D and trimming were inferred from the DNA. The sample records around 70,000 clones, around 78% being singletons. The source of the sample is a study of blood T cell repertoires in COVID-19. Study-level background: COVID-19 samples from acute and convalescent phases originated in the United States, Italy and Spain. PBMCs, B-cell-depleted T cells, or T cells provided the cDNA or gDNA that made up the material.

The chain joins TRBV19 to TRBJ2-2; D perhaps matches TRBD2 (5 bases). The clonotype was recovered from a human donor in a cohort sampled during active COVID-19. Sequencing was performed on peripheral blood. The CDR3 nucleotides read TGTGCCAGTAGTGAGCGGCGGATCACCGGGGAGCTGTTTTTT. The encoded protein is CASSERRITGELFF.